This T cell receptor beta chain appears in the sequencing data of a study of blood T cell repertoires in COVID-19. Method: immunoSEQ multiplex PCR; TCRdb's copy keeps in-frame clones and lacks some. The sample contains around 79,000 clones, around nine tenths of which appear only once. Trimming removed 5 bases from V and 4 bases from J; junction bases left unmatched: 12. The CDR3 runs 18 residues. Germline V gene sequence: CDR1 SEHNR, CDR2 FQNEAQ (reference sequence). Sequencing was carried out using peripheral blood. The chain has TRBV7-9 and TRBJ1-4; 11 bases match TRBD1. This TCR was sampled from a man in his sixties or seventies with active or convalescent COVID-19. The DNA for the CDR3 is TGTGCCAGCAGCCACGGGACAGGGGGGATTTTTGGTAATGAAAAACTGTTTTTT. Amino acid sequence: CASSHGTGGIFGNEKLFF.